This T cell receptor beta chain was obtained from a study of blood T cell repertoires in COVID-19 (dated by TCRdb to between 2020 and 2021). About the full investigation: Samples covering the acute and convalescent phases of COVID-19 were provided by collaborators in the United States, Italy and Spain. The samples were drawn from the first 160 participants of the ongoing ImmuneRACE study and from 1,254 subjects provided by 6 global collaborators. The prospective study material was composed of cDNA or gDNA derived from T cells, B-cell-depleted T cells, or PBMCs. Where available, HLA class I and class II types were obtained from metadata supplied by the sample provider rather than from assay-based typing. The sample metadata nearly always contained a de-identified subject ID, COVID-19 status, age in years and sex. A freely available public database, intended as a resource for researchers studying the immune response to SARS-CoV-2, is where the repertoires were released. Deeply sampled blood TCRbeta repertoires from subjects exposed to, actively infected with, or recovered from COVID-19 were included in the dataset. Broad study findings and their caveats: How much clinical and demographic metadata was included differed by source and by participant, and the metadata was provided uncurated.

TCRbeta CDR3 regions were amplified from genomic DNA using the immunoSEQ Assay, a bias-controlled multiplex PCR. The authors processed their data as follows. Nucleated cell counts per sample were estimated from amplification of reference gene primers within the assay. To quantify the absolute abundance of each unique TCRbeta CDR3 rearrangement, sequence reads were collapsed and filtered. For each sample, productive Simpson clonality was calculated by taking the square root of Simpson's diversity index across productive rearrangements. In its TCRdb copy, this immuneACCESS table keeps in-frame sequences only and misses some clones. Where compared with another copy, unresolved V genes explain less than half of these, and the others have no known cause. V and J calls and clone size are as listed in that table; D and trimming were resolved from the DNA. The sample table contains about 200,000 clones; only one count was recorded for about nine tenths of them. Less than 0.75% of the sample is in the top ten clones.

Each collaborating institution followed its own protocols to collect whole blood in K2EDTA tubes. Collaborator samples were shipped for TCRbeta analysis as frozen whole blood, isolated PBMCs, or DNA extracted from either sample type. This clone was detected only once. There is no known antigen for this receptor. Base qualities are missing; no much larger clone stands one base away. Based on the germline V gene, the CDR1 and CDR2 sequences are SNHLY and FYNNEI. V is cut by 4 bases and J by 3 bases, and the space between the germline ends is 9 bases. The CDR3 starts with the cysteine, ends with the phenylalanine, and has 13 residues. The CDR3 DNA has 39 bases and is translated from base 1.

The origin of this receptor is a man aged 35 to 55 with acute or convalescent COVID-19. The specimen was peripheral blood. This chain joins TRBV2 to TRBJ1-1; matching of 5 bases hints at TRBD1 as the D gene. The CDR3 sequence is CASSATGYTEAFF. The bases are TGTGCCAGCAGTGCTACAGGTTACACTGAAGCTTTCTTT.